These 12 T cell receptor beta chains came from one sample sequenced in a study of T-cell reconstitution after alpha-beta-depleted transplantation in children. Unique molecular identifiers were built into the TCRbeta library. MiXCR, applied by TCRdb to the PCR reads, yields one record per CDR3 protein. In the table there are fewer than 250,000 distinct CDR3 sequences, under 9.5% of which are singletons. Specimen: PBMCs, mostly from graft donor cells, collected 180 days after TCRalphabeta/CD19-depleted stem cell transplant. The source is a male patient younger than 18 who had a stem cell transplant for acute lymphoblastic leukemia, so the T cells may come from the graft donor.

Here the CDR3 DNA reads TGTGCCATCAGTGATAGTCTCGGGCTAGCGGGCCTGGGCCAAGAGACCCAGTACTTC. Encoded protein: CAISDSLGLAGLGQETQYF. V gene TRBV10-3 combines with J gene TRBJ2-5; 8 bases match TRBD2. Trimming took 3 bases from V and 1 from J; bases not matched to a gene: 16. There are 19 residues in the CDR3. Germline lookup yields CDR1 ENHRY and CDR2 SYGVKD.

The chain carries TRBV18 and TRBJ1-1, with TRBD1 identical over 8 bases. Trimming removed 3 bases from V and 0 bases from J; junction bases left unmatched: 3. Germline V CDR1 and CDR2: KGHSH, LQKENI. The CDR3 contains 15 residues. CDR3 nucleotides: TGTGCCAGCTCACCCTCGGGACAGGTGAACACTGAAGCTTTCTTT. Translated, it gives CASSPSGQVNTEAFF.

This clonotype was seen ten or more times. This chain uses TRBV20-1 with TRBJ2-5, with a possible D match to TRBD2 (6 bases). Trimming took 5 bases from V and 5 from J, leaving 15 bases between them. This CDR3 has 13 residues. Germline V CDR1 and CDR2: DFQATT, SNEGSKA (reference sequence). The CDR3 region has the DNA TGCAGTGCTCCCCCTAGCGCCCAGGAGACCCAGTACTTC. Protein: CSAPPSAQETQYF.

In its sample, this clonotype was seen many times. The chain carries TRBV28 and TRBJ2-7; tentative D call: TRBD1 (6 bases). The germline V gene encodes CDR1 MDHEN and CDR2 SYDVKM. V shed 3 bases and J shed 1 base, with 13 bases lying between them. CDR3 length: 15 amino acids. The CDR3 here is CASSFVRTASYEQYF. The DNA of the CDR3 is TGTGCCAGCAGTTTTGTGCGGACAGCTTCCTACGAGCAGTACTTC. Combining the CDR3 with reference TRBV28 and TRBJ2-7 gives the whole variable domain DVKVTQSSRYLVKRTGEKVFLECVQDMDHENMFWYRQDPGLGLRLIYFSYDVKMKEKGDIPEGYSVSREKKERFSLILESASTNQTSMYLCASSFVRTASYEQYFGPGTRLTVT.

DNA for the CDR3: TGTGCCAGCAGTTCTAAATCGCGATCTCGCGGGACAGATACGCAGTATTTT. As protein: CASSSKSRSRGTDTQYF. The chain joins TRBV27 to TRBJ2-3; tentative D call: TRBD2 (5 bases). The CDR3 is made up of 17 amino acids. The germline V and J ends were trimmed by 4 bases and 3 bases, with 20 bases remaining between them. CDR1 MNHEY and CDR2 SMNVEV come from the germline V gene (reference sequence).

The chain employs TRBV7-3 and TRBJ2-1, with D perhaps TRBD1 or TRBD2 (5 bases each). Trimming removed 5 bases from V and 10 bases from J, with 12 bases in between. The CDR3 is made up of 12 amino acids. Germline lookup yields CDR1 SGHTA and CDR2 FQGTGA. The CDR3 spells CASSEGTTEQFF. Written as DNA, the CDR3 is TGTGCCAGCAGCGAAGGGACGACGGAGCAGTTCTTC.

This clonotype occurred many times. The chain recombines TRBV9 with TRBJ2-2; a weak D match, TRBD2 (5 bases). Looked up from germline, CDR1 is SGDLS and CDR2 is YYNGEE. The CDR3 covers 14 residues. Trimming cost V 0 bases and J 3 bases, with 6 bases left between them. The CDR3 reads CASSVAGYTGELFF. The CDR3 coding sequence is TGTGCCAGCAGCGTAGCGGGGTACACCGGGGAGCTGTTTTTT.

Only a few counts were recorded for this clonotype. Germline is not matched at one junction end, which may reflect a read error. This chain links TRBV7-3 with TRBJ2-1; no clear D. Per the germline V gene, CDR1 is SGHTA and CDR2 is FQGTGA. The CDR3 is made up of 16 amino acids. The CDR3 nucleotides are TGTGCCAGCAGCATAACCCGCTCCGGTACATACAATGAGCAGTTCTTC. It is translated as CASSITRSGTYNEQFF.

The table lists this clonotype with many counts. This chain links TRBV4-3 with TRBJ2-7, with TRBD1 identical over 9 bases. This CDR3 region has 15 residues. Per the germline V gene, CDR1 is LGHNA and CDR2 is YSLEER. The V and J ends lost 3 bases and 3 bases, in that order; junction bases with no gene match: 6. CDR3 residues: CASSHRQGVGYEQYF. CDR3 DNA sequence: TGCGCCAGCAGCCATAGACAGGGGGTGGGCTACGAGCAGTACTTC.

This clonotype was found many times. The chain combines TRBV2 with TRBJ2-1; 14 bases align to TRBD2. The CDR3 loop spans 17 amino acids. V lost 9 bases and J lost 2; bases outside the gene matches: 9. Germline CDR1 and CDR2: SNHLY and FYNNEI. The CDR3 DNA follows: TGTGCCAGTCTTGGACTAGCGGGAGGAGGAGCCTACAATGAGCAGTTCTTC. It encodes CASLGLAGGGAYNEQFF. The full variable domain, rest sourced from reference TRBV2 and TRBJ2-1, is EPEVTQTPSHQVTQMGQEVILRCVPISNHLYFYWYRQILGQKVEFLVSFYNNEISEKSEIFDDQFSVERPDGSNFTLKIRSTKLEDSAMYFCASLGLAGGGAYNEQFFGPGTRLTVL.

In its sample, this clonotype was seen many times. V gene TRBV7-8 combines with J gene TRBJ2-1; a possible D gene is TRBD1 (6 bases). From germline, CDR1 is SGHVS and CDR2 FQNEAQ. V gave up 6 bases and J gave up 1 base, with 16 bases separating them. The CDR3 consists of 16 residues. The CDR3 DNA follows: TGTGCCAGCAGTTCACAGGGAATTGGTTCCTACAATGAGCAGTTCTTC. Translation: CASSSQGIGSYNEQFF.

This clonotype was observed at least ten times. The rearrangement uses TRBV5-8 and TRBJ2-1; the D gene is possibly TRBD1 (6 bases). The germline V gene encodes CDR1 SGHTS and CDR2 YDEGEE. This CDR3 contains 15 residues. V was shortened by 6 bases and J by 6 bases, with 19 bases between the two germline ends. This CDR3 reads CASNRDTGAANEQFF. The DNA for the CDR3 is TGTGCCAGCAACCGGGACACTGGAGCCGCCAATGAGCAGTTCTTC. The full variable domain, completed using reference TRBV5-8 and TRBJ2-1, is EAGVTQSPTHLIKTRGQQATLRCSPISGHTSVYWYQQALGLGLQFLLWYDEGEERNRGNFPPRFSGRQFPNYSSELNVNALELEDSALYLCASNRDTGAANEQFFGPGTRLTVL.